The next 24 T cell receptor beta chains were all read from a single sample in a study of blood T cell repertoires in COVID-19 (dated by TCRdb to 2018 to 2021). The method was the immunoSEQ multiplex PCR assay. TCRdb obtained this table from immuneACCESS and retained in-frame rearrangements with V and J assigned. These tables miss some clones; where compared with another copy, unresolved V genes account for less than half of the shortfall, and the remainder is unexplained. The sample table shows roughly 300,000 clones, and approximately 90% are seen once. Of the sample, about 4% falls within the top ten clones. Sequencing was performed on PBMCs or T cells enriched from blood (not recorded which). These TCRs come from a young man who had recovered from COVID-19.

CDR3 in amino acids: CASSSQGADSPLHF. DNA of the CDR3: TGCGCCAGCAGCTCCCAGGGGGCCGATTCACCCCTCCACTTT. The genes are TRBV5-1 and TRBJ1-6; 8 bases fit TRBD1. In germline, CDR1 is SGHRS, CDR2 YFSETQ. The length of the CDR3 is 14 residues. After removal of 3 bases from V and 8 bases from J, the junction contained 4 bases not matched to a gene. Using reference TRBV5-1 and TRBJ1-6 for the parts outside the CDR3, the full variable domain is KAGVTQTPRYLIKTRGQQVTLSCSPISGHRSVSWYQQTPGQGLQFLFEYFSETQRNKGNFPGRFSGRQFSNSRSEMNVSTLELGDSALYLCASSSQGADSPLHFGNGTRLTVT.

Worth noting for this clone: This sample also contains other DNA sequences that code for the same CDR3. This chain connects TRBV27 to TRBJ2-7; 8 bases line up with TRBD1. The V and J ends lost 4 bases and 4 bases, in that order; junction bases with no gene match: 3. Germline V lookup: CDR1 MNHEY, CDR2 SMNVEV (reference sequence). The CDR3 is made up of 13 amino acids. The CDR3: CASSYGQGYEQYF. The CDR3 coding sequence is TGTGCCAGCAGTTACGGACAGGGTTACGAGCAGTACTTC.

J is TRBJ2-1 and V is TRBV7-6; 13 bases align to TRBD2. Germline V gene lookup returns CDR1 SGHVS and CDR2 FNYEAQ. This CDR3 region has 15 residues. J gave up 8 bases and V 5 bases, and 6 bases lay outside the gene matches. CDR3 nucleotides: TGTGCCAGCAGCCGGACTAGCGGGGGAGGCCATGAGCAGTTCTTC. This gives the protein CASSRTSGGGHEQFF.

CDR3 residues: CASSLTGGPENEQFF. The CDR3 DNA reads TGTGCCAGCAGCCTCACAGGGGGCCCGGAGAATGAGCAGTTCTTC. The chain combines TRBV3-1 (or the pseudogene TRBV3-2) with TRBJ2-1, with 9 positions matching TRBD1. CDR3 size: 15 residues. J was trimmed by 7 bases and V by 4 bases; bases with no gene match: 8. CDR1 LGHDT and CDR2 YNNKEL come from the germline V gene (reference sequence).

This CDR3 reads CASTIPQGNQPQHF. Here the CDR3 DNA reads TGTGCCAGCACCATACCACAGGGTAATCAGCCCCAGCATTTT. The chain uses TRBV28 and TRBJ1-5; D may be TRBD1 (6 bases). CDR1 is MDHEN and CDR2 is SYDVKM in the germline V gene. The V and J ends lost 7 bases and 4 bases respectively, with 14 bases between them. The CDR3 runs 14 residues.

The chain has TRBV12-3 or TRBV12-4 and TRBJ1-1; D may be TRBD1 (6 bases). Trimming cost V 4 bases and J 11 bases, with 14 bases left between them. The CDR3 runs 12 residues. The CDR3 spells CASSSEGQRAFF. The DNA for the CDR3 is TGTGCCAGCAGTTCAGAGGGACAAAGGGCTTTCTTT.

V and J are TRBV15 and TRBJ1-3, with TRBD1 matching 9 bases. Germline V gives CDR1 LNHNV, CDR2 YYDKDF (reference sequence). V lost 3 bases to trimming and J lost 4 bases; unmatched junction nucleotides: 7. The length of the CDR3 is 16 residues. In DNA, the CDR3 is TGTGCCACCAGCAGGGGGGACAGGGCATCCGGAAACACCATATATTTT. Translation: CATSRGDRASGNTIYF.

This chain joins TRBV29-1 and TRBJ2-7, with 8 bases matching TRBD1. In germline, CDR1 is SQVTM, CDR2 ANQGSEA. V trimming: 6 bases; J trimming: 4 bases; junction bases outside the gene matches: 5. This CDR3 is built from 12 residues. As DNA, the CDR3 is TGCAGCGTCGGACAGGGTACGTACGAGCAGTACTTC. Its translation is CSVGQGTYEQYF.

CDR3 protein: CASSRTLNYGYTF. The CDR3, as DNA: TGTGCCAGCAGCCGGACACTCAACTATGGCTACACCTTC. The genes are TRBV12-3 or TRBV12-4 and TRBJ1-2; the D gene is possibly TRBD1 (5 bases). The CDR3 has 13 amino acids. V was cut by 6 bases and J by 2 bases, with 10 bases left in between.

The chain has TRBV18 and TRBJ1-2; 7 bases align to TRBD1. The V gene end was trimmed by 3 bases and the J gene end by 5 bases; junction bases not matched to a gene: 12. Germline V gene data show CDR1 as KGHSH and CDR2 as LQKENI. This CDR3 spans 16 amino acids. The CDR3 DNA reads TGTGCCAGCTCACCGGTAATCGACAGGGTGGAGTATGGCTACACCTTC. Protein sequence: CASSPVIDRVEYGYTF.

J is TRBJ2-7 and V is TRBV27; D perhaps matches TRBD2 (6 bases). The ends were cut back, 1 base at V and 2 bases at J, with 9 bases in the middle. The germline CDR1 and CDR2 sequences are MNHEY and SMNVEV (reference sequence). The CDR3 is 14 residues long. CDR3 loop: CASSLLGGPYEQYF. Written as DNA, the CDR3 is TGTGCCAGCAGTTTATTGGGGGGACCCTACGAGCAGTACTTC.

The V gene is TRBV24-1, the J gene TRBJ1-5; perhaps TRBD1 as D (6 bases). CDR1 and CDR2 from the germline V gene are KGHDR and SFDVKD. V gave up 7 bases and J gave up 3 bases, with 9 bases separating them. The CDR3 is 13 amino acids. The CDR3, as DNA: TGTGCCACCAGCCGACAGGCCAATCAGCCCCAGCATTTT. It is translated as CATSRQANQPQHF.

V is TRBV7-2 and J is TRBJ1-5; 7 positions match TRBD1. The CDR3 sequence is 15 residues long. The ends lost 6 bases at V and 4 bases at J; junction bases unmatched: 9. CDR1 and CDR2 from the germline V gene are SGHTA and FQGNSA. The CDR3 bases are TGTGCCAGCAGTTCGACAGGGTATTTGAATCAGCCCCAGCATTTT. As protein: CASSSTGYLNQPQHF.

J is TRBJ1-2 and V is TRBV18, with D uncertain. The V gene lost 3 bases and the J gene lost 3 bases, with 8 bases spanning the gap. Germline V gene lookup returns CDR1 KGHSH and CDR2 LQKENI. This CDR3 has 13 residues. The CDR3 region has the DNA TGTGCCAGCTCACCCCCACTTGACTATGGCTACACCTTC. It specifies CASSPPLDYGYTF.

The chain employs TRBV28 and TRBJ2-7; D may be TRBD1 (6 bases). V was shortened by 5 bases and J by 2 bases, with 16 bases between the two germline ends. There are 15 residues in the CDR3. From germline, CDR1 is MDHEN and CDR2 SYDVKM. This chain's CDR3 is CASSPTGHQTYEQYF. The CDR3, as DNA: TGTGCCAGCAGTCCCACGGGACACCAAACCTACGAGCAGTACTTC.

The V and J genes are TRBV6-5 and TRBJ2-3, with D hard to call. V gave up 2 bases and J gave up 6 bases, with 12 bases separating them. This CDR3 has 14 amino acids. Germline CDR1 is MNHEY and CDR2 is SVGAGI. The CDR3 loop is CASSYETPPDTQYF. CDR3 DNA sequence: TGTGCCAGCAGTTACGAGACTCCTCCGGATACGCAGTATTTT.

This clone was counted a few times. V is TRBV21-1 and J is TRBJ1-5; TRBD1, the table's D call, lacks a check against the DNA. TRBV21-1 is termed a pseudogene. CDR3 size: 16 residues. The DNA for the CDR3 is TGTGCCAGCAGCAAACCGACAGTTATTTACAATCAGCCCCAGCATTTT. This translates into CASSKPTVIYNQPQHF.

The chain has TRBV7-9 and TRBJ1-2; TRBD1 is a possible D gene (5 bases). Germline V gene data show CDR1 as SEHNR and CDR2 as FQNEAQ (reference sequence). This CDR3 has 14 amino acids. V was cut by 1 base and J by 7 bases, with 13 bases left in between. CDR3 loop: CASSLVGQGGGYTF. DNA of the CDR3: TGTGCCAGCAGCTTAGTAGGCCAGGGAGGTGGCTACACCTTC. Based on the CDR3 plus reference TRBV7-9 and TRBJ1-2, the full variable domain is DTGVSQNPRHKITKRGQNVTFRCDPISEHNRLYWYRQTLGQGPEFLTYFQNEAQLEKSRLLSDRFSAERPKGSFSTLEIQRTEQGDSAMYLCASSLVGQGGGYTFGSGTRLTVV.

This chain connects TRBV4-1 to TRBJ1-5; D gene ambiguous. Between the trimmed V and J ends, which lost 2 bases and 0 bases, there was a span of 11 bases. Germline V gives CDR1 MGHRA, CDR2 YSYEKL. This CDR3 has 16 residues. The CDR3: CASSQSEAFSNQPQHF. Written as DNA, the CDR3 is TGCGCCAGCAGCCAATCCGAGGCTTTTAGCAATCAGCCCCAGCATTTT.

The rearrangement uses TRBV5-1 and TRBJ1-1; TRBD1 matches at 8 bases. Germline values: CDR1 SGHRS, CDR2 YFSETQ. This CDR3 region has 17 residues. V gave up 0 bases and J gave up 1 base; unmatched junction bases: 8. The chain's CDR3 is CASSLARTGLWNTEAFF. In nucleotides, the CDR3 is TGCGCCAGCAGCTTGGCCCGGACAGGGTTGTGGAACACTGAAGCTTTCTTT.

V usage is TRBV21-1 and J usage is TRBJ1-1. TRBV21-1 is given as a pseudogene. The CDR3 runs to 18 residues. The CDR3 loop reads CASSKEGCRGGLNTEAFF. The CDR3 bases are TGTGCCAGCAGCAAAGAAGGGTGTCGCGGAGGGCTGAACACTGAAGCTTTCTTT.

This clone has just a few counts. The chain joins TRBV5-1 to TRBJ2-2; a weak D match, TRBD2 (5 bases). V was trimmed by 4 bases and J by 0 bases, leaving 10 bases between them. From germline, CDR1 is SGHRS and CDR2 YFSETQ. CDR3 length equals 15 residues. The DNA of the CDR3 is TGCGCCAGCAGCATACTACTAGCGAACACCGGGGAGCTGTTTTTT. It translates to CASSILLANTGELFF.

As to this clone: The same CDR3 is also encoded by other DNA sequences in this sample. The chain recombines TRBV5-1 with TRBJ1-5; no firm D call. CDR1 SGHRS and CDR2 YFSETQ come from the germline V gene. The CDR3 totals 14 residues. Between the trimmed V and J ends, which lost 0 bases and 1 base, there was a span of 5 bases. This CDR3 reads CASSLGQSNQPQHF. The CDR3 nucleotides are TGCGCCAGCAGCTTGGGGCAGAGCAATCAGCCCCAGCATTTT.

This clone turned up a few times. The J gene is TRBJ1-1, the V gene TRBV7-9; TRBD1 matches at 8 bases. Germline V gives CDR1 SEHNR, CDR2 FQNEAQ (reference sequence). V trimming: 5 bases; J trimming: 14 bases; junction bases outside the gene matches: 10. The CDR3 totals 12 residues. CDR3 sequence: CASSRDRRAGFF. In DNA, the CDR3 is TGTGCCAGCAGCCGGGACAGGCGGGCCGGCTTCTTT.